These 20 T cell receptor beta chains were all obtained from the same sample, sequenced in a study of blood T cell repertoires in COVID-19. Libraries were prepared by immunoSEQ multiplex PCR; TCRdb keeps only in-frame clonotypes and omits some of them. The top ten hold more than 6.5% of the sample, which has 85,000 to 95,000 clones, over 60% seen once. Sequencing used peripheral blood. These receptors all stem from a man between 65 and 85 years old with acute or convalescent COVID-19.

V is TRBV5-1 and J is TRBJ2-7; possibly TRBD1 for D (6 bases). Per the germline V gene, CDR1 is SGHRS and CDR2 is YFSETQ. This CDR3 is 14 amino acids long. V dropped 0 bases and J dropped 6 bases, with 13 bases sitting between them. The CDR3 nucleotides are TGCGCCAGCAGCTTGGGGGCAGGGGATCGCGAGCAGTACTTC. Translating it yields CASSLGAGDREQYF.

The chain employs TRBV12-3 or TRBV12-4 and TRBJ1-1; no clear D. Trimming removed 3 bases at V and 6 bases at J, with 5 bases between. The length of the CDR3 is 11 residues. The CDR3 nucleotides read TGTGCCAGCAGTTTTTCCGCTGAAGCTTTCTTT. Translating it yields CASSFSAEAFF.

This clone was seen only a few times. This chain uses TRBV5-1 with TRBJ1-3; D perhaps matches TRBD1 (6 bases). Trimming took 4 bases from V and 4 from J, leaving 21 bases between them. This CDR3 is built from 17 residues. CDR1 and CDR2 from the germline V gene are SGHRS and YFSETQ. The CDR3 coding sequence is TGCGCCAGCAGCCTCAGATCTGGACAGTCGGCCGGAAACACCATATATTTT. The encoded protein is CASSLRSGQSAGNTIYF.

The chain combines TRBV6-5 with TRBJ2-1; no clear D gene. CDR3 length equals 14 residues. Germline CDR1 MNHEY, CDR2 SVGAGI. V was pared by 0 bases and J by 7 bases, with 10 bases between. The CDR3 DNA reads as TGTGCCAGCAGTTACTCCGATAGCTGGAATGAGCAGTTCTTC. Translation gives CASSYSDSWNEQFF.

V usage is TRBV7-9 and J usage is TRBJ2-7, with 8 bases aligning to TRBD2. Per germline, CDR1 SEHNR and CDR2 FQNEAQ (reference sequence). Germline trimming cut 1 base from V and 4 bases from J; bases unmatched to any gene: 6. The CDR3 has 15 amino acids. Here the CDR3 reads CASSLGSSGIYEQYF. The DNA for the CDR3 is TGTGCCAGCAGCTTAGGTAGTAGCGGGATTTACGAGCAGTACTTC.

This clone showed up just a few times. The V and J genes are TRBV19 and TRBJ2-4; 11 bases match TRBD2. Trimming cost V 0 bases and J 3 bases; bases outside gene matches: 13. Germline V gene sequence: CDR1 LNHDA, CDR2 SQIVND (reference sequence). CDR3 size: 20 residues. The CDR3 reads CASSIEVAGGPKVSKNIQYF. The CDR3 DNA reads as TGTGCCAGTAGTATAGAGGTAGCGGGAGGGCCTAAGGTCAGCAAAAACATTCAGTACTTC.

This sequence joins TRBV19 and TRBJ2-1; 8 bases agree with TRBD2. The CDR3 extends over 15 amino acids. With 5 bases clipped from V and 0 bases from J, the junction kept 3 bases outside the gene matches. Germline CDR1 and CDR2: LNHDA and SQIVND (reference sequence). CDR3 protein: CASSFSGDSYNEQFF. For the CDR3, the DNA is TGTGCCAGTAGTTTTAGCGGGGACTCCTACAATGAGCAGTTCTTC. Together with reference TRBV19 and TRBJ2-1, the CDR3 gives the full variable domain: DGGITQSPKYLFRKEGQNVTLSCEQNLNHDAMYWYRQDPGQGLRLIYYSQIVNDFQKGDIAEGYSVSREKKESFPLTVTSAQKNPTAFYLCASSFSGDSYNEQFFGPGTRLTVL.

The J gene is TRBJ1-2, the V gene TRBV30; a weak D match, TRBD1 (5 bases). The germline gives CDR1 GTSNPN, CDR2 SVGIG (reference sequence). Trimming took 0 bases from V and 4 from J, leaving 12 bases between them. The CDR3 length is 14 residues. CDR3 residues: CAWSVLGPTYGYTF. CDR3 nucleotide sequence: TGTGCCTGGAGTGTATTGGGGCCCACCTATGGCTACACCTTC.

The gene calls are TRBV5-1 and TRBJ1-1; D is perhaps TRBD1 (5 bases). Germline CDR1 is SGHRS and CDR2 is YFSETQ. Trimming removed 3 bases at V and 1 base at J, with 13 bases between. The CDR3 runs to 15 residues. The CDR3 reads CASSSEGWANTEAFF. The CDR3 DNA is TGCGCCAGCAGCTCGGAGGGGTGGGCGAACACTGAAGCTTTCTTT.

The V call is TRBV7-2, the J call TRBJ2-5; D not certain. Per the germline V gene, CDR1 is SGHTA and CDR2 is FQGNSA. This CDR3 comprises 13 residues. V was cut by 4 bases and J by 5 bases, with 11 bases left in between. The CDR3, as DNA: TGTGCCAGCAGCTCCTCCTCTCGGGAGACCCAGTACTTC. This gives the protein CASSSSSRETQYF.

The chain employs TRBV2 and TRBJ1-1; no definite D call. The CDR3 is 14 amino acids. Germline V gives CDR1 SNHLY, CDR2 FYNNEI. Deletions cut 4 bases from V and 7 bases from J, with 16 bases between. The DNA for the CDR3 is TGTGCCAGCAGTGTAGCCGCCGCCGCCTATGAAGCTTTCTTT. Amino acids: CASSVAAAAYEAFF.

CDR3 coding DNA: TGTGCCAGCAGCCAAACTACAGGGGGATCTTACTCCTACGAGCAGTACTTC. This gives the protein CASSQTTGGSYSYEQYF. V gene TRBV3-1 (or the pseudogene TRBV3-2) combines with J gene TRBJ2-7; 8 nucleotides line up with TRBD1. The germline V gene has CDR1 LGHDT and CDR2 YNNKEL (reference sequence). The V gene end was trimmed by 2 bases and the J gene end by 0 bases; junction bases not matched to a gene: 9. This CDR3 has 17 residues.

The chain is built from TRBV5-1 and TRBJ1-2; 7 bases are shared with TRBD1. The ends lost 4 bases at V and 2 bases at J; junction bases unmatched: 2. The CDR3 extends over 13 amino acids. CDR1 and CDR2 from the germline V gene are SGHRS and YFSETQ. The CDR3 reads CASSETGNYGYTF. The CDR3 DNA sequence: TGCGCCAGCAGCGAGACAGGGAACTATGGCTACACCTTC.

This clone appeared once. The V call is TRBV2, the J call TRBJ1-1, with D perhaps TRBD1 (5 bases). The CDR3 runs 15 residues. Per germline, CDR1 SNHLY and CDR2 FYNNEI. V lost 7 bases, J lost 3 bases, and 18 bases lay in between. The CDR3 nucleotides read TGTGCCAGCACCGAGAATACGGGGGGAGACACTGAAGCTTTCTTT. This encodes CASTENTGGDTEAFF.

The sample holds a few counts of this clone. This rearrangement joins TRBV2 to TRBJ2-5; possible D gene TRBD1, 6 bases. CDR3 size: 14 residues. Per the germline V gene, CDR1 is SNHLY and CDR2 is FYNNEI. V gave up 5 bases and J gave up 5 bases, with 15 bases separating them. The CDR3 sequence: CASSHRDFQETQYF. The CDR3 bases are TGTGCCAGCAGTCACAGGGATTTTCAGGAGACCCAGTACTTC.

The gene calls are TRBV7-2 and TRBJ2-2; D is possibly TRBD2 (5 bases). The CDR3 contains 15 residues. Trimming left V 5 bases short and J 7 bases short, with 17 bases between. In germline, CDR1 is SGHTA, CDR2 FQGNSA. DNA of the CDR3: TGTGCCAGCAGCAAAGAGGGCCTCACCGGCGGGGAGCTGTTTTTT. Amino acids: CASSKEGLTGGELFF. The whole variable domain, filled in from reference TRBV7-2 and TRBJ2-2, reads GAGVSQSPSNKVTEKGKDVELRCDPISGHTALYWYRQSLGQGLEFLIYFQGNSAPDKSGLPSDRFSAERTGGSVSTLTIQRTQQEDSAVYLCASSKEGLTGGELFFGEGSRLTVL.

V gene TRBV5-1 combines with J gene TRBJ2-5, with unresolved D. CDR3 length equals 13 residues. Between the trimmed V and J ends, which lost 2 bases and 3 bases, there was a span of 8 bases. The germline V gene encodes CDR1 SGHRS and CDR2 YFSETQ. CDR3 region: CASSLLQKETQYF. CDR3 nucleotides: TGCGCCAGCAGCTTATTACAGAAAGAGACCCAGTACTTC.

J is TRBJ2-1 and V is TRBV6-5, with a possible D match to TRBD2 (5 bases). V lost 5 bases and J 7 bases, leaving 15 bases between the germline ends. CDR3 length: 14 residues. CDR1 and CDR2 from the germline V gene are MNHEY and SVGAGI. The chain's CDR3 is CASSPSSGYNEQFF. The CDR3 DNA sequence: TGTGCCAGCAGTCCAAGCAGCGGATATAATGAGCAGTTCTTC.

V gene TRBV7-6 combines with J gene TRBJ1-1; D is unclear. The CDR3 loop spans 14 amino acids. Germline V gene sequence: CDR1 SGHVS, CDR2 FNYEAQ. Trimming removed 5 bases from V and 0 bases from J, with 10 bases in between. The CDR3 DNA follows: TGTGCCAGCAGCCCACGATCGGTGAACACTGAAGCTTTCTTT. This sequence encodes CASSPRSVNTEAFF.

The chain carries TRBV19 and TRBJ1-5; a possible D gene is TRBD1 (6 bases). This CDR3 comprises 18 residues. The V end was cut by 6 bases, the J end by 0 bases, with 21 bases between. Germline V gene lookup returns CDR1 LNHDA and CDR2 SQIVND (reference sequence). The CDR3 protein is CASSSTGAGIYSNQPQHF. As DNA, the CDR3 is TGTGCCAGTAGCTCGACAGGTGCAGGAATCTATAGCAATCAGCCCCAGCATTTT.